These 20 T cell receptor beta chains originate from one sample sequenced in a study of T cells after yellow fever vaccination. One entry per CDR3 protein, called by TCRdb with MiXCR from the 5' RACE reads. This repertoire shows approximately 160,000 distinct CDR3 sequences, approximately 9.7% found once; its top ten account for around 40%. This specimen consisted of CD8+ T cells sorted from PBMCs, obtained 45 days after the yellow fever booster vaccination. The receptors were sampled from a man younger than 30 who received the YFV17D yellow fever vaccine.

This clonotype has just a few counts. This rearrangement joins TRBV6-1 to TRBJ1-4, with a tentative D call TRBD1 (6 bases). V lost 6 bases and J lost 5, with 13 bases in between. The CDR3 extends over 14 amino acids. CDR1 is MNHNS and CDR2 is SASEGT in the germline V gene. The CDR3 region is CASSTGYGNEKLFF. CDR3 coding DNA: TGTGCCAGCAGCACAGGGTACGGGAATGAAAAACTGTTTTTT.

V and J are TRBV4-1 and TRBJ1-6; no reliable D call. In germline, CDR1 is MGHRA, CDR2 YSYEKL. The ends were cut back, 1 base at V and 4 bases at J, with 11 bases in the middle. This CDR3 is 16 amino acids long. CDR3 region: CASSQVGDQYNSPLHF. CDR3 DNA: TGCGCCAGCAGCCAAGTGGGAGACCAGTATAATTCACCCCTCCACTTT.

This clonotype appeared a few times. This rearrangement joins TRBV12-3 or TRBV12-4 to TRBJ2-7; D might be TRBD1 or TRBD2, each matching 6 bases. The V and J ends lost 5 bases and 6 bases respectively, with 14 bases between them. This CDR3 spans 13 amino acids. The chain's CDR3 is CASSPLGGSEQYF. For the CDR3, the DNA is TGTGCCAGCAGTCCGCTCGGGGGCTCCGAGCAGTACTTC.

This clonotype was counted between two and nine times. The V and J genes are TRBV27 and TRBJ1-6; 7 positions agree with TRBD1. CDR1 is MNHEY, CDR2 SMNVEV, per germline (reference sequence). The CDR3 extends over 14 amino acids. The J segment lost 8 bases and the V segment lost 10 bases, leaving 11 bases of the junction unmatched. CDR3 residues: CATSRGGWDSPLHF. The CDR3 coding sequence is TGTGCCACTTCAAGAGGGGGCTGGGATTCACCCCTCCACTTT.

The genes are TRBV11-1 and TRBJ1-1; D may be TRBD1 (5 bases). This CDR3 is built from 12 residues. The germline V gene has CDR1 SGHAT and CDR2 FQDESV (reference sequence). V lost 3 bases to trimming and J lost 11 bases, with 13 bases between them. The CDR3 reads CASSFGGRGAFF. CDR3 nucleotides: TGTGCCAGCAGCTTCGGGGGGAGAGGGGCTTTCTTT.

This clonotype was observed many times. This rearrangement joins TRBV4-3 to TRBJ2-2; D uncertain. Germline V gene sequence: CDR1 LGHNA, CDR2 YSLEER. V was shortened by 0 bases and J by 6 bases, with 8 bases between the two germline ends. CDR3 length: 14 amino acids. CDR3 bases: TGCGCCAGCAGCCAAGACCGGTACCCCGGGGAGCTGTTTTTT. Protein: CASSQDRYPGELFF.

The chain combines TRBV10-1 with TRBJ2-1; possibly TRBD2 for D (5 bases). The V end was cut by 0 bases, the J end by 7 bases, with 10 bases between. Germline CDR1 WNHNN, CDR2 SYGVQD (reference sequence). The CDR3 is 14 residues long. CDR3 amino acids: CASSESSGGNEQFF. The CDR3 nucleotides are TGCGCCAGCAGTGAGTCCTCAGGCGGGAATGAGCAGTTCTTC.

This clonotype was seen at least ten times. This rearrangement joins TRBV9 to TRBJ1-1, with D unresolved. V gave up 0 bases and J gave up 1 base, with 7 bases separating them. This CDR3 has 14 amino acids. Germline values: CDR1 SGDLS, CDR2 YYNGEE. The CDR3 protein is CASSVVPGNTEAFF. The CDR3 nucleotides read TGTGCCAGCAGCGTAGTCCCAGGGAACACTGAAGCTTTCTTT.

CDR3 residues: CASSFGGNTIYF. The DNA of the CDR3 is TGCGCCAGCAGCTTCGGGGGAAACACCATATATTTT. V gene TRBV5-1 combines with J gene TRBJ1-3; no clear D. The germline V and J ends were trimmed by 2 bases and 4 bases, with 4 bases remaining between them. The CDR3 covers 12 residues. The germline gives CDR1 SGHRS, CDR2 YFSETQ.

This sequence joins TRBV19 and TRBJ2-6; D is perhaps TRBD2 (5 bases). This CDR3 region has 17 residues. CDR1 is LNHDA and CDR2 is SQIVND in the germline V gene (reference sequence). V lost 3 bases and J lost 0, with 12 bases in between. The CDR3 DNA reads TGTGCCAGTAGTATTCGGACTTTTAGCTCTGGGGCCAACGTCCTGACTTTC. Translating it yields CASSIRTFSSGANVLTF.

The V gene is TRBV7-2, the J gene TRBJ2-3; D not certain. V was trimmed by 4 bases and J by 3 bases, leaving 5 bases between them. Looked up from germline, CDR1 is SGHTA and CDR2 is FQGNSA. CDR3 length: 12 amino acids. CDR3 sequence: CASSSLTDTQYF. The CDR3 coding sequence is TGTGCCAGCAGCTCCCTGACAGATACGCAGTATTTT.

This clonotype was recorded once. The J gene is TRBJ1-3, the V gene TRBV4-1; D call uncertain. The CDR3 consists of 15 residues. V was shortened by 0 bases and J by 0 bases, with 6 bases between the two germline ends. Germline assignment: CDR1 MGHRA and CDR2 YSYEKL. CDR3: CASSQEENSGNTIYF. CDR3 coding DNA: TGCGCCAGCAGCCAAGAAGAGAACTCTGGAAACACCATATATTTT.

V usage is TRBV7-9 and J usage is TRBJ2-5; the D gene is possibly TRBD2 (6 bases). V shed 5 bases and J shed 0 bases, with 16 bases lying between them. CDR1 and CDR2 from the germline V gene are SEHNR and FQNEAQ (reference sequence). The CDR3 contains 16 residues. The CDR3 here is CASSPASGGYQETQYF. In DNA, the CDR3 is TGTGCCAGCAGCCCTGCATCCGGGGGATACCAAGAGACCCAGTACTTC.

This clonotype was detected a few times. The rearrangement uses TRBV6-5 and TRBJ2-5; 12 bases are a match to TRBD2. The CDR3 is 18 residues long. The germline CDR1 and CDR2 sequences are MNHEY and SVGAGI. The junction had 11 bases not matched to a gene; V was cut back by 5 bases and J by 1 base. CDR3 nucleotide sequence: TGTGCCAGCAGTCTAGGGGTCGGACTAGCGGGGCTCCAAGAGACCCAGTACTTC. Its translation: CASSLGVGLAGLQETQYF.

Written as DNA, the CDR3 is TGCAGTGCTAGAGAGTTGCGAGACAGGGAGCAAGAGACCCAGTACTTC. It codes for CSARELRDREQETQYF. The rearrangement uses TRBV20-1 and TRBJ2-5; 7 bases agree with TRBD1. Trimming at V came to 0 bases and at J to 2 bases, leaving 9 bases not matched to a gene. This CDR3 is 16 amino acids long. Germline V CDR1 and CDR2: DFQATT, SNEGSKA (reference sequence).

V usage is TRBV6-6 and J usage is TRBJ2-1; 7 nucleotides align to TRBD2. V lost 2 bases to trimming and J lost 9 bases; unmatched junction nucleotides: 10. This CDR3 has 15 residues. The germline gives CDR1 MNHNY, CDR2 SVGAGI (reference sequence). The DNA for the CDR3 is TGTGCCAGCAGTTACCGTCCAGCGGGGTACGGTGAGCAGTTCTTC. Protein product: CASSYRPAGYGEQFF.

The chain uses TRBV7-9 and TRBJ2-1; D ambiguous. V was trimmed by 8 bases and J by 4 bases, leaving 9 bases between them. Germline V gene lookup returns CDR1 SEHNR and CDR2 FQNEAQ (reference sequence). CDR3 length equals 12 residues. The chain's CDR3 is CASVVGYNEQFF. The CDR3 DNA reads TGTGCCAGCGTGGTGGGGTACAATGAGCAGTTCTTC. The entire variable domain, with the rest obtained from reference TRBV7-9 and TRBJ2-1, is as follows: DTGVSQNPRHKITKRGQNVTFRCDPISEHNRLYWYRQTLGQGPEFLTYFQNEAQLEKSRLLSDRFSAERPKGSFSTLEIQRTEQGDSAMYLCASVVGYNEQFFGPGTRLTVL.

The gene calls are TRBV7-2 and TRBJ2-5, with TRBD2 identical over 7 bases. Germline V gene lookup returns CDR1 SGHTA and CDR2 FQGNSA. The CDR3 totals 14 residues. Unmatched junction bases numbered 9, after V lost 2 bases and J lost 9 bases. The CDR3: CASSLLTSPNSQYF. Here the CDR3 DNA reads TGTGCCAGCAGCTTATTGACTAGCCCCAACTCCCAGTACTTC.

The chain links TRBV7-3 to TRBJ2-1; possibly TRBD1 for D (5 bases). The CDR3 has 14 amino acids. Germline V gene lookup returns CDR1 SGHTA and CDR2 FQGTGA. Trimming cost V 5 bases and J 0 bases, with 8 bases left between them. The CDR3 DNA reads TGTGCCAGCAGCAGGGGCAGCTCCTACAATGAGCAGTTCTTC. Protein: CASSRGSSYNEQFF.

The chain employs TRBV11-2 and TRBJ1-2, with D tentatively TRBD1 (5 bases). This CDR3 is 14 amino acids long. V was pared by 3 bases and J by 4 bases, with 12 bases between. Per germline, CDR1 SGHAT and CDR2 FQNNGV. The CDR3 loop reads CASSFGTEGYGYTF. CDR3 bases: TGTGCCAGCAGCTTTGGGACGGAAGGCTATGGCTACACCTTC.